Listed here is a single T cell receptor beta chain. At residue 10, the translated DNA and the protein in TCRdb do not agree; the protein given here is derived from the DNA. The gene names given are mouse names. Sequencing ends 3 residues short of the CDR3 end; the germline J gene provides the rest. After isolation, RNA underwent reverse transcription to generate cDNA as the sequencing template. The protocol was immunoSEQ multiplex PCR, while the TCRdb copy is restricted to in-frame clones and leaves out a portion. In total the sample includes 20,000 or so clones, none of them seen once. Sorting used CD4, CD8alpha, NKG2D, NKG2ACE and other markers on pooled cutaneous lymph node cells. Germline loops: CDR1 SGHDT, CDR2 FRDEAV. This CDR3 region has 13 residues. V gave up 5 bases and J gave up 10 bases; unmatched junction bases: 2. The entry originates in a study of CD8+ T cells in alopecia areata.

The clonotype comes from a C3H/HeJ mouse with alopecia areata. Strain haplotype (MHC): H2-k. The chain employs TRBV14 and TRBJ1-6; 11 bases fit TRBD1. TRBJ1-6 is given ORF status, its function remaining uncertain. Input material: CD8+ T cells sorted from a lymph node. Partial CDR3 DNA: TGTGCCAGCAGCCGGACAGGGGGCTCGCCC. This gives the protein CASSRTGGSP. The complete CDR3 reads CASSRTGGSPLYF.